Presented here are 22 T cell receptor beta chains from one specimen sequenced in a study of neurological immune-mediated disorders. MiXCR was run by TCRdb on the 5' RACE reads, yielding one entry per CDR3 protein. The repertoire includes tens of thousands of distinct CDR3 sequences, 3.5% to 4% of them detected once, and roughly 2% sits in the top ten. Specimen: PBMCs. Every receptor here comes from a man aged 25-45 years with multiple sclerosis.

This clonotype was picked up many times. The chain recombines TRBV6-1 with TRBJ2-7, with 7 bases aligning to TRBD1. Germline lookup yields CDR1 MNHNS and CDR2 SASEGT. The CDR3 has 14 residues. V trimming: 6 bases; J trimming: 1 base; junction bases outside the gene matches: 6. The CDR3 region is CASRLWGQSYEQYF. CDR3 bases: TGTGCCAGCAGACTGTGGGGACAGTCCTACGAGCAGTACTTC.

Ten or more counts support this clonotype. The chain has TRBV4-1 and TRBJ1-2; possible D gene TRBD1, 5 bases. V lost 4 bases and J lost 1, with 13 bases in between. CDR3 length: 15 amino acids. CDR1 is MGHRA, CDR2 YSYEKL, per germline. The CDR3 region is CASSRLGGDNYGYTF. The CDR3 DNA reads TGCGCCAGCAGCCGCCTTGGGGGGGATAACTATGGCTACACCTTC.

This clonotype was detected many times. The rearrangement uses TRBV14 and TRBJ1-2, with D possibly TRBD1 on 5 matching bases. CDR1 and CDR2 (germline): SGHDN, FVKESK. This CDR3 has 13 amino acids. Trimming took 3 bases from V and 7 from J, leaving 12 bases between them. DNA for the CDR3: TGTGCCAGCAGCCACCGGGACCGTCGTGGCTACACCTTC. It specifies CASSHRDRRGYTF.

This clonotype was found many times. CDR3 amino acids: CASTTGVGETEAFF. CDR3 bases: TGTGCCAGCACCACAGGGGTTGGGGAAACTGAAGCTTTCTTT. The chain carries TRBV4-2 and TRBJ1-1; TRBD1 agrees at 7 bases. The CDR3 runs 14 residues. CDR1 is LGHNA, CDR2 YNFKEQ, per germline. Trimming took 7 bases from V and 5 from J; bases not matched to a gene: 10.

This clonotype was seen many times. V gene TRBV29-1 combines with J gene TRBJ1-1, with TRBD1 as a possible D gene (5 bases). The CDR3 extends over 14 amino acids. The germline V gene encodes CDR1 SQVTM and CDR2 ANQGSEA. Trimming took 3 bases from V and 5 from J, leaving 16 bases between them. CDR3 nucleotide sequence: TGCAGCGTTGACCCCCATGCAGGGAGGACTGAAGCTTTCTTT. As protein: CSVDPHAGRTEAFF. Using reference TRBV29-1 and TRBJ1-1 for the parts outside the CDR3, the full variable domain is SAVISQKPSRDICQRGTSLTIQCQVDSQVTMMFWYRQQPGQSLTLIATANQGSEATYESGFVIDKFPISRPNLTFSTLTVSNMSPEDSSIYLCSVDPHAGRTEAFFGQGTRLTVV.

This clonotype turned up a few times. The rearrangement joins TRBV12-3 or TRBV12-4 to TRBJ2-1; D gene ambiguous. The CDR3 is 15 amino acids. Trimming pared 3 bases from V and 4 bases from J, leaving 13 bases between. The CDR3 here is CASSFPRAAYNEQFF. In DNA form, the CDR3 reads TGTGCCAGCAGTTTCCCTCGGGCAGCTTACAATGAGCAGTTCTTC.

This clonotype was recorded a few times. No conserved phenylalanine or tryptophan ends this CDR3, so it is likely a read error. DNA of the CDR3: TGCAGTGTTGGAAAGCAGGGAAACGAGCAGTACAAC. Translation: CSVGKQGNEQYN. This chain uses TRBV20-1 with TRBJ2-7; perhaps TRBD1 as D (5 bases). Germline loops: CDR1 DFQATT, CDR2 SNEGSKA (reference sequence). The CDR3 runs 12 residues. Deletions cut 7 bases from V and 5 bases from J, with 15 bases between.

The chain is built from TRBV20-1 and TRBJ2-7, with D maybe TRBD2 (7 bases). Trimming removed 6 bases from V and 2 bases from J, with 14 bases in between. The CDR3 is made up of 13 amino acids. Per germline, CDR1 DFQATT and CDR2 SNEGSKA (reference sequence). The CDR3 nucleotides read TGCAGTGCCCGAGGGGGGGTACCCTACGAGCAGTACTTC. It encodes CSARGGVPYEQYF.

This clonotype was observed at least ten times. The chain couples TRBV20-1 to TRBJ2-7; 8 bases line up with TRBD2. Germline CDR1 is DFQATT and CDR2 is SNEGSKA (reference sequence). V lost 3 bases, J lost 3 bases, and 4 bases stayed unmatched. This CDR3 is 13 amino acids long. This CDR3 is CSASSGGIYEQYF. In DNA, the CDR3 is TGCAGTGCTAGCAGCGGGGGCATCTACGAGCAGTACTTC.

This clonotype occurred many times. The genes are TRBV5-5 and TRBJ2-7; 7 bases line up with TRBD1. Trimming at V came to 9 bases and at J to 3 bases, leaving 15 bases not matched to a gene. The CDR3 contains 15 residues. Germline-derived CDR1 and CDR2 are SGHKS and YYEKEE (reference sequence). The CDR3 spells CATSITGTVLYEQYF. DNA for the CDR3: TGTGCCACCTCCATAACAGGGACAGTCCTCTACGAGCAGTACTTC.

This clonotype came up many times. The chain joins TRBV19 to TRBJ2-5, with 8 bases matching TRBD2. The CDR3 spans 13 residues. CDR1 and CDR2 (germline): LNHDA, SQIVND (reference sequence). Trimming removed 10 bases from V and 0 bases from J; junction bases left unmatched: 4. The chain's CDR3 is CATQRENQETQYF. The CDR3 region has the DNA TGTGCCACCCAGCGGGAGAACCAAGAGACCCAGTACTTC.

The sample holds many counts of this clonotype. This chain joins TRBV3-1 and TRBJ1-6; no definite D call. With 4 bases removed from V and 9 bases from J, the gap between germline ends came to 16 bases. Germline CDR1 is LGHDT and CDR2 is YNNKEL (reference sequence). This CDR3 has 15 amino acids. This chain's CDR3 is CASSREFGSGSPLHF. CDR3 bases: TGTGCCAGCAGCCGCGAGTTCGGATCGGGTTCACCCCTCCACTTT.

This clonotype has ten or more counts. The rearrangement joins TRBV5-8 to TRBJ2-5; the match to TRBD2 covers 7 bases. This CDR3 is 16 amino acids long. The germline V gene encodes CDR1 SGHTS and CDR2 YDEGEE. Unmatched junction bases numbered 14, after V lost 4 bases and J lost 5 bases. The CDR3 is CASSPLYAGREETQYF. The CDR3 nucleotides are TGTGCCAGCAGCCCCCTCTACGCGGGGAGGGAGGAGACCCAGTACTTC.

There are many counts of this clonotype. The chain couples TRBV11-1 to TRBJ1-3, with a tentative D call TRBD1 (5 bases). The CDR3 is 14 residues long. V gave up 5 bases and J gave up 1 base, with 9 bases separating them. Germline V gives CDR1 SGHAT, CDR2 FQDESV (reference sequence). The CDR3, as DNA: TGTGCCAGCAGCCGCGGGACGTCTGGAAACACCATATATTTT. Amino acid sequence: CASSRGTSGNTIYF. Filled out from reference TRBV11-1 and TRBJ1-3, the complete variable domain reads EAEVAQSPRYKITEKSQAVAFWCDPISGHATLYWYRQILGQGPELLVQFQDESVVDDSQLPKDRFSAERLKGVDSTLKIQPAELGDSAMYLCASSRGTSGNTIYFGEGSWLTVV.

This clonotype was recorded many times. The chain links TRBV5-6 to TRBJ2-5; tentatively, D is TRBD1 or TRBD2 (5 bases each). The ends were cut back, 2 bases at V and 5 bases at J, with 13 bases in the middle. CDR1 and CDR2 (germline): SGHDT, YYEEEE. The CDR3 sequence is 14 residues long. The CDR3 is CASSFGTSVETQYF. CDR3 DNA sequence: TGTGCCAGCAGCTTTGGGACCTCCGTCGAGACCCAGTACTTC.

This clonotype has a count of ten or more. The rearrangement joins TRBV11-2 to TRBJ2-4; TRBD1 agrees at 7 bases. With V trimmed by 4 bases and J by 6 bases, 18 bases remained unmatched. The CDR3 length is 18 residues. Germline CDR1 SGHAT, CDR2 FQNNGV. Here the CDR3 reads CASSSKGRQGPKGNIQYF. In nucleotides, the CDR3 is TGTGCCAGCAGCTCCAAAGGCAGACAGGGCCCGAAGGGAAACATTCAGTACTTC.

This clonotype has a count of ten or more. V and J are TRBV7-6 and TRBJ1-1; D ambiguous. Per the germline V gene, CDR1 is SGHVS and CDR2 is FNYEAQ. Trimming shortened V by 1 base and J by 7 bases, and 10 bases separated the two germline ends. The CDR3 loop spans 13 amino acids. CDR3 amino acids: CASSLGTYVEAFF. The DNA for the CDR3 is TGTGCCAGCAGCTTAGGGACGTACGTTGAAGCTTTCTTT.

J is TRBJ1-1 and V is TRBV5-1; no firm D call. This CDR3 contains 16 residues. Deletions cut 0 bases from V and 0 bases from J, with 12 bases between. Looked up from germline, CDR1 is SGHRS and CDR2 is YFSETQ. CDR3 bases: TGCGCCAGCAGCTTGGGGGGAACAGATTTGAACACTGAAGCTTTCTTT. The encoded protein is CASSLGGTDLNTEAFF.

This clonotype was detected ten times or more. The chain uses TRBV3-1 and TRBJ1-1; D is possibly TRBD1 (5 bases). Germline-derived CDR1 and CDR2 are LGHDT and YNNKEL (reference sequence). The CDR3 sequence is 15 residues long. Trimming pared 7 bases from V and 1 base from J, leaving 16 bases between. This CDR3 reads CASTQGVGENTEAFF. DNA for the CDR3: TGTGCCAGCACTCAAGGGGTAGGGGAGAACACTGAAGCTTTCTTT. Looking up the rest from reference TRBV3-1 and TRBJ1-1 gives the full variable domain: DTAVSQTPKYLVTQMGNDKSIKCEQNLGHDTMYWYKQDSKKFLKIMFSYNNKELIINETVPNRFSPKSPDKAHLNLHINSLELGDSAVYFCASTQGVGENTEAFFGQGTRLTVV.

This clonotype showed up just a few times. V usage is TRBV20-1 and J usage is TRBJ1-1; D is unclear. Trimming took off 0 bases at V and 5 bases at J, with 4 bases between the two ends. From germline, CDR1 is DFQATT and CDR2 SNEGSKA (reference sequence). CDR3 length: 11 residues. CDR3 nucleotides: TGCAGTGCTAGAGATCGGACTGAAGCTTTCTTT. This gives the protein CSARDRTEAFF.

This clonotype has at least ten counts. This chain joins TRBV7-8 and TRBJ1-1, with D possibly TRBD1 on 5 matching bases. The CDR3 has 18 residues. Germline-derived CDR1 and CDR2 are SGHVS and FQNEAQ. V lost 4 bases and J 4 bases, leaving 25 bases between the germline ends. CDR3 loop: CASSSRDRARGEGTEAFF. The CDR3 bases are TGTGCCAGCAGCTCCCGGGACCGAGCACGGGGGGAGGGCACTGAAGCTTTCTTT.

This clonotype has a count of ten or more. The chain links TRBV12-3 or TRBV12-4 to TRBJ2-2; the D is unclear. This CDR3 is 15 amino acids long. V was cut by 5 bases and J by 1 base, with 11 bases left in between. The CDR3 reads CASSKQSGNTGELFF. In DNA, the CDR3 is TGTGCCAGCAGTAAGCAGTCAGGGAACACCGGGGAGCTGTTTTTT.